This T cell receptor beta chain is from a study of early T cells in non-severe SARS-CoV-2 infection. Turning to the study itself: The authors sequenced bulk RNA from unsorted whole blood, leaving chains unpaired. Study-wide points: VDJdb matching, biased toward anti-spike CD8 responses, missed private and CD4 specificities.

Separate cDNA molecules each had unique molecular identifiers attached to them. Using its own MiXCR run on the 5' RACE reads, TCRdb lists one record per CDR3 protein. This sample carries around 66,000 distinct CDR3 sequences, approximately 6% of them seen once, and the ten largest clones take 3% to 4%. This clonotype was counted at least ten times. Its target is unknown. The ends lost 10 bases at V and 3 bases at J; junction bases unmatched: 9. The CDR3 extends over 14 amino acids. The V gene's germline CDR1 is MNHNS and CDR2 SASEGT. This specimen was whole blood, taken at baseline. The rearrangement joins TRBV6-1 to TRBJ2-3; TRBD2 aligns across 8 bases. The clonotype was recovered from an adult who was a healthcare worker with PCR-confirmed SARS-CoV-2 infection or an uninfected control (not recorded which). The CDR3 DNA follows: TGTGCCAACAAAGCGGGAGTCGAGACAGATACGCAGTATTTT. It codes for CANKAGVETDTQYF.